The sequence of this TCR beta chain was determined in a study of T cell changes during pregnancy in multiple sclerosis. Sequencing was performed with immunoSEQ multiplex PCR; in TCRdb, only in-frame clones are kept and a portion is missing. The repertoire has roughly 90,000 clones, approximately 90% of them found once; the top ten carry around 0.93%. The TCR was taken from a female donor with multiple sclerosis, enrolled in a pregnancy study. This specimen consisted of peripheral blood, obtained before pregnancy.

CDR3 protein: CASSVALPGAGGTNEQFF. The CDR3 DNA is TGTGCCAGCAGCGTAGCCCTCCCGGGGGCGGGGGGGACCAATGAGCAGTTCTTC. V is TRBV9 and J is TRBJ2-1; the match to TRBD2 covers 9 bases. Unmatched junction bases numbered 13, after V lost 0 bases and J lost 6 bases. Germline V lookup: CDR1 SGDLS, CDR2 YYNGEE. CDR3 length: 18 amino acids. The complete variable domain, with remaining parts taken from reference TRBV9 and TRBJ2-1, reads DSGVTQTPKHLITATGQRVTLRCSPRSGDLSVYWYQQSLDQGLQFLIQYYNGEERAKGNILERFSAQQFPDLHSELNLSSLELGDSALYFCASSVALPGAGGTNEQFFGPGTRLTVL.